These T cell receptor beta chains were read from a single sample in a study of graft-versus-host responses after intestinal transplantation. Their antigens remain unidentified. The protocol was immunoSEQ multiplex PCR, while the TCRdb copy is restricted to in-frame clones and leaves out a portion. The sample carries tens of thousands of clones, around 90% recorded once. The source was unstimulated CD8+ T cells sorted from spleen or lymph node cells, collected before intestinal transplant. The receptors stem from a human donor who received an intestinal transplant. CDR3s include the opening cysteine and the closing phenylalanine or tryptophan. D genes are given only for firm matches. Clone size is given for some rows only: seen once, a few or many times, or a class if the clone is expanded.

d_gene	abundance	v_gene	j_gene	CDR3nt	CDR3aa
TRBD2	-	TRBV7-6	TRBJ2-7	TGTGCCAGCAGCTCGGGGACTAGCGGGACCCTCTACGAGCAGTACTTC	CASSSGTSGTLYEQYF
-	few	TRBV18	TRBJ2-2	TGTGCCAGCTCCCCCAACAGGGATAACACCGGGGAGCTGTTTTTT	CASSPNRDNTGELFF
-	-	TRBV5-1	TRBJ2-5	TGCGCCAGCAGCCTTTTTGCGGGGCTGAAGACCCAGTACTTC	CASSLFAGLKTQYF
-	few	TRBV5-1	TRBJ2-1	TGCGCCAGCAGCTTGGGGGGGGTAACGGATGAGCAGTTCTTC	CASSLGGVTDEQFF
-	-	TRBV30	TRBJ1-1	TGTGCCTGGAGTGTCCGAGATTACACTGAAGCTTTCTTT	CAWSVRDYTEAFF
-	-	TRBV27	TRBJ1-2	TGTGCCAGCAGTTTATGGGGTAGGGGTGGCTACACCTTC	CASSLWGRGGYTF
TRBD1	-	TRBV28	TRBJ1-5	TGTGCCAGCAGCGGACAGGGTAGGAAGCCCCAGCATTTT	CASSGQGRKPQHF
TRBD1	-	TRBV6-5	TRBJ2-1	TGTGCCAGCACTCAACAGGGGTATTTGGGTGAGCAGTTCTTC	CASTQQGYLGEQFF
-	-	TRBV6-5	TRBJ1-1	TGTGCCAGCAGTTACTCAACAGGGGAAGCTTTCTTT	CASSYSTGEAFF
TRBD2	-	TRBV28	TRBJ2-3	TGTGCCAGCAGTTCCCTGGGACTAGCGGTCCCAGATACGCAGTATTTT	CASSSLGLAVPDTQYF
-	-	TRBV19	TRBJ1-5	TGTGCCAGTAGTATCCCACAGAGCAATCAGCCCCAGCATTTT	CASSIPQSNQPQHF
-	-	TRBV5-6	TRBJ2-1	TGTGCCAGCAGCTTTTACAGGGAAGAGCAGTTCTTC	CASSFYREEQFF
-	-	TRBV28	TRBJ1-3	TGTGCCAGCAGTTTCGGCGGGACGGCTCCTGGAAACACCATATATTTT	CASSFGGTAPGNTIYF
-	-	TRBV6-1	TRBJ2-5	TGTGCCAGCAGTGAACCGCTCGGGGACCAAGAGACCCAGTACTTC	CASSEPLGDQETQYF
-	-	TRBV2	TRBJ2-7	TGTGCCAGCAGTACCCCGGAGGGCCTCTACGAGCAGTACTTC	CASSTPEGLYEQYF
-	-	TRBV4-1	TRBJ1-5	TGCGCCAGCAGCCAAGTCGAGAATCAGCCCCAGCATTTT	CASSQVENQPQHF
-	-	TRBV28	TRBJ1-2	TGTGCCAGCAGCCCTGGGGAGGGGTACTATGGCTACACCTTC	CASSPGEGYYGYTF
TRBD1	-	TRBV6-1	TRBJ2-7	TGTGCCAGCAGGACGTTTGGACAGGGGGGGTACGAGCAGTACTTC	CASRTFGQGGYEQYF
TRBD1	-	TRBV6-5	TRBJ2-7	TGTGCCAGCAGCCTGGACAGGGGTTCCTCCTACGAGCAGTACTTC	CASSLDRGSSYEQYF
-	-	TRBV28	TRBJ2-4	TGTGCCAGCAGTATGACAGGGGAGGGGACCAAAAACATTCAGTACTTC	CASSMTGEGTKNIQYF
-	-	TRBV2	TRBJ2-2	TGTGCCAGCAGTGAGGCCCACCAGGGCACCGGGGAGCTGTTTTTT	CASSEAHQGTGELFF
-	-	TRBV27	TRBJ2-3	TGTGCCAGCAGTTGGGGGACTAGCACAGATACGCAGTATTTT	CASSWGTSTDTQYF
TRBD2	-	TRBV28	TRBJ2-7	TGTGCCACCCGACTAACCTTCCCGGGACTAGCGGGAGTACGAATCGAGCAGTACTTC	CATRLTFPGLAGVRIEQYF
-	-	TRBV6-1	TRBJ1-2	TGTGCCAGCAGCGCAGCGGGGCCCTATGGCTACACCTTC	CASSAAGPYGYTF